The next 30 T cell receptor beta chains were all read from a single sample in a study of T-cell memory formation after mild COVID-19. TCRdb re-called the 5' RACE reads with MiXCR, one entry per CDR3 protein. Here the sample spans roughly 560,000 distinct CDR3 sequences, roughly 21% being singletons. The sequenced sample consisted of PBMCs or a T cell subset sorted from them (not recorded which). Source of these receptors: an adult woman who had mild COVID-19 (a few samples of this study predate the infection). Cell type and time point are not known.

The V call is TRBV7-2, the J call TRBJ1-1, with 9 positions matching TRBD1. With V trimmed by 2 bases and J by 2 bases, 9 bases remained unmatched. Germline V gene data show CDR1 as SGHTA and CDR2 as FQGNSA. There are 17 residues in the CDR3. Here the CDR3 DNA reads TGTGCCAGCAGCTTAATCCCCGGACAGGGGCCTAACACTGAAGCTTTCTTT. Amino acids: CASSLIPGQGPNTEAFF.

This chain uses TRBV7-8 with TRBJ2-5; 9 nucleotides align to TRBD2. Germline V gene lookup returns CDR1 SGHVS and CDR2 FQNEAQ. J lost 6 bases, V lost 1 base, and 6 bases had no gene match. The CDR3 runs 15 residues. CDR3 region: CASSLGSGLAKTQYF. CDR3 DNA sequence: TGTGCCAGCAGCTTAGGTTCGGGACTAGCAAAGACCCAGTACTTC.

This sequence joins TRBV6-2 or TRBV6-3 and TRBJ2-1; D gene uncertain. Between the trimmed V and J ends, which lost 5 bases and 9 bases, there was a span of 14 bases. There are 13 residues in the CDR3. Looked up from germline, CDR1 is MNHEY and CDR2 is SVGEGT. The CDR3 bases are TGTGCCAGCAGTCGCCCCTATAGAACTGAGCAGTTCTTC. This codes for CASSRPYRTEQFF.

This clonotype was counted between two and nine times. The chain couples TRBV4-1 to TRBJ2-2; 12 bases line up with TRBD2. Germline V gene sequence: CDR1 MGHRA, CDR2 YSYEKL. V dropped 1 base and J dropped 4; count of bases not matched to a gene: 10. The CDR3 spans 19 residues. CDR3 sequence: CASSQVAPLAGGRTGELFF. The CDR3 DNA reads TGCGCCAGCAGCCAAGTAGCCCCGCTAGCGGGGGGGCGCACCGGGGAGCTGTTTTTT.

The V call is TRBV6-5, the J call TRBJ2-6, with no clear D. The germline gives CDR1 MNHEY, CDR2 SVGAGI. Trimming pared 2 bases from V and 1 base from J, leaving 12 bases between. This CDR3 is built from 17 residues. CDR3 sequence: CASSYVGGASGANVLTF. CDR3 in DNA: TGTGCCAGCAGTTACGTCGGTGGAGCATCTGGGGCCAACGTCCTGACTTTC.

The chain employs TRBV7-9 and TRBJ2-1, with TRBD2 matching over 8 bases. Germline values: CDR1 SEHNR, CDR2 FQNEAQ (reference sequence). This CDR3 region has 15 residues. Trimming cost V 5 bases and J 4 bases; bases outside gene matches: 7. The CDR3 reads CASSASGSPYNEQFF. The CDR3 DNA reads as TGTGCCAGCAGCGCAAGCGGGAGCCCGTACAATGAGCAGTTCTTC.

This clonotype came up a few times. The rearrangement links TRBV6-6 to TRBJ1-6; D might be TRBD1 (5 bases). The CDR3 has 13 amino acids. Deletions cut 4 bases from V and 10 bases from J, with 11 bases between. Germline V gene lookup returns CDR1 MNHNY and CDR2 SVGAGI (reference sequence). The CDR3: CASSSTTASPLHF. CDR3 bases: TGTGCCAGCAGTTCTACGACAGCATCACCCCTCCACTTT.

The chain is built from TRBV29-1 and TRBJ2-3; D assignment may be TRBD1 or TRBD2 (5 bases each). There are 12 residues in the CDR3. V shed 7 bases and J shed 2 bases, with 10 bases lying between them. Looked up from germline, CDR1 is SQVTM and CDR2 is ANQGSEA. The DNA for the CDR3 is TGCAGCGGGGACGGATTCACAGATACGCAGTATTTT. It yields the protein CSGDGFTDTQYF.

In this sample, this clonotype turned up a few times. The CDR3 is CASSQGEYTGELFF. DNA for the CDR3: TGCGCCAGCAGCCAGGGGGAGTACACCGGGGAGCTGTTTTTT. The chain joins TRBV5-1 to TRBJ2-2, with 7 bases lining up with TRBD1. CDR1 is SGHRS and CDR2 is YFSETQ in the germline V gene. This CDR3 is built from 14 residues. V lost 4 bases, J lost 3 bases, and 3 bases stayed unmatched.

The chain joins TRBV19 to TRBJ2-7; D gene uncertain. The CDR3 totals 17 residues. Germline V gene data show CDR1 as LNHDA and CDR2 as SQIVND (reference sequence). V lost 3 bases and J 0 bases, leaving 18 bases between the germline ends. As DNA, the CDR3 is TGTGCCAGTAGTATCACCCGGGCCAACCCGGGCTCCTACGAGCAGTACTTC. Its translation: CASSITRANPGSYEQYF. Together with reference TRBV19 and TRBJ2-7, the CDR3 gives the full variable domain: DGGITQSPKYLFRKEGQNVTLSCEQNLNHDAMYWYRQDPGQGLRLIYYSQIVNDFQKGDIAEGYSVSREKKESFPLTVTSAQKNPTAFYLCASSITRANPGSYEQYFGPGTRLTVT.

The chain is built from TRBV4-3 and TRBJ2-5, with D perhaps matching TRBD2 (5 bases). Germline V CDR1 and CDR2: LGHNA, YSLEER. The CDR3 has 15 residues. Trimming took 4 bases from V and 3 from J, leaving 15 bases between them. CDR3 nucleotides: TGCGCCAGCAGCCCCTTGTTAGCGTCAAAAGAGACCCAGTACTTC. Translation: CASSPLLASKETQYF.

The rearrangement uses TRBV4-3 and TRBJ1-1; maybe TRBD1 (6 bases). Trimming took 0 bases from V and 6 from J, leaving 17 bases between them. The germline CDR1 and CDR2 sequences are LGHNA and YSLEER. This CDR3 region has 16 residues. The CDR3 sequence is CASSQERGLGGAEAFF. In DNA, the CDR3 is TGCGCCAGCAGCCAAGAACGGGGGTTGGGGGGCGCTGAAGCTTTCTTT.

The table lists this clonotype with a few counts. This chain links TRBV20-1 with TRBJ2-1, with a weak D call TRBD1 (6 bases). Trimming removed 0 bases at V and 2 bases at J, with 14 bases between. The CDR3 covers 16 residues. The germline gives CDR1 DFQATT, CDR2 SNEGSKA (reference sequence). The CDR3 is CSARDSDRIPYNEQFF. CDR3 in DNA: TGCAGTGCTAGAGACAGCGACAGGATCCCCTACAATGAGCAGTTCTTC.

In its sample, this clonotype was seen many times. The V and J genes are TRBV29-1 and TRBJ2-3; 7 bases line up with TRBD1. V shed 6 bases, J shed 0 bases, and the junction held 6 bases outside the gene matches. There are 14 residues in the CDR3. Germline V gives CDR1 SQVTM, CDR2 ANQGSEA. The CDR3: CSVAPGQSTDTQYF. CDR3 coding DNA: TGCAGCGTGGCCCCGGGACAGAGCACAGATACGCAGTATTTT.

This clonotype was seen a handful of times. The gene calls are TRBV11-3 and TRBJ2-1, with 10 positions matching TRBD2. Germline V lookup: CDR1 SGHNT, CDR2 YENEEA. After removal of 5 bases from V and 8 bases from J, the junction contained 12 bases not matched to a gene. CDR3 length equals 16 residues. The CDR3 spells CASSRGQASGSYEQFF. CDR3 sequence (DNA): TGTGCCAGCAGCCGGGGTCAAGCTAGCGGGAGCTATGAGCAGTTCTTC.

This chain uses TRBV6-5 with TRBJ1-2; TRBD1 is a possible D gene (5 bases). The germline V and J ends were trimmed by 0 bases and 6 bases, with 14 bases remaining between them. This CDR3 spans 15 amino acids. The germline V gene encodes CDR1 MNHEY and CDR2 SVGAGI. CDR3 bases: TGTGCCAGCAGTTACTCGAGCAGAAGGGGTAATGGCTACACCTTC. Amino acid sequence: CASSYSSRRGNGYTF.

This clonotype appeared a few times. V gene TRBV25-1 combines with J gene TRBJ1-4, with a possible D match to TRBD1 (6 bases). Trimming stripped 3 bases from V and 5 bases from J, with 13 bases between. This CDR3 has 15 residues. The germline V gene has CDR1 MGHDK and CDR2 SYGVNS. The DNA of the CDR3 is TGTGCCAGCAGTGATATGGGGGGCATGAATGAAAAACTGTTTTTT. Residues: CASSDMGGMNEKLFF.

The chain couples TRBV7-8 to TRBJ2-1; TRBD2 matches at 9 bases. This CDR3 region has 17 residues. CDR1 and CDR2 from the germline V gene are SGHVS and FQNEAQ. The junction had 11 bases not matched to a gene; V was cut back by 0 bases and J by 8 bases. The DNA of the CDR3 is TGTGCCAGCAGCTTAGCGTGGGTCAGGACTAGCGCCCATGAGCAGTTCTTC. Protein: CASSLAWVRTSAHEQFF.

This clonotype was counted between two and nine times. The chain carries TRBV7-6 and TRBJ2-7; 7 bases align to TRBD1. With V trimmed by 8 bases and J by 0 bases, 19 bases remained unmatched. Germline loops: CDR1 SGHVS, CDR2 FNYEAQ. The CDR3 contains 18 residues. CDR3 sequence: CASSRPIMQGQSSYEQYF. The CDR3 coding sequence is TGTGCCAGCTCCAGGCCAATTATGCAGGGACAGAGCTCCTACGAGCAGTACTTC.

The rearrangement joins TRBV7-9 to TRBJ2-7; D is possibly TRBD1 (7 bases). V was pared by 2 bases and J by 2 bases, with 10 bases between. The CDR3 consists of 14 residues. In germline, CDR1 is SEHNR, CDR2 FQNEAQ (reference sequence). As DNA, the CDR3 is TGTGCCAGCAGCTTATCAGGGGGGCCCTACGAGCAGTACTTC. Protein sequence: CASSLSGGPYEQYF. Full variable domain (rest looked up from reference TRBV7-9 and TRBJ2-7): DTGVSQNPRHKITKRGQNVTFRCDPISEHNRLYWYRQTLGQGPEFLTYFQNEAQLEKSRLLSDRFSAERPKGSFSTLEIQRTEQGDSAMYLCASSLSGGPYEQYFGPGTRLTVT.

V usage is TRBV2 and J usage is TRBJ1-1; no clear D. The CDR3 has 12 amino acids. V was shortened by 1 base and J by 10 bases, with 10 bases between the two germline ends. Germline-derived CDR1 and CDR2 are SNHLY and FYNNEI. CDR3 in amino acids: CASSEVAAGAFF. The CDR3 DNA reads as TGTGCCAGCAGTGAAGTGGCAGCTGGAGCTTTCTTT. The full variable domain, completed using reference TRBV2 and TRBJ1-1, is EPEVTQTPSHQVTQMGQEVILRCVPISNHLYFYWYRQILGQKVEFLVSFYNNEISEKSEIFDDQFSVERPDGSNFTLKIRSTKLEDSAMYFCASSEVAAGAFFGQGTRLTVV.

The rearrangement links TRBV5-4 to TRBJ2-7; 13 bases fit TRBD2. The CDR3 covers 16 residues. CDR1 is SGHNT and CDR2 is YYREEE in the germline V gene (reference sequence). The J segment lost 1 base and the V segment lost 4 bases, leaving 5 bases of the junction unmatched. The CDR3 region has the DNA TGTGCCAGCAGCGCGGGACTAGCGGGACCTTCCTACGAGCAGTACTTC. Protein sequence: CASSAGLAGPSYEQYF. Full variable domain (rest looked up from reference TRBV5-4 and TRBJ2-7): ETGVTQSPTHLIKTRGQQVTLRCSSQSGHNTVSWYQQALGQGPQFIFQYYREEENGRGNFPPRFSGLQFPNYSSELNVNALELDDSALYLCASSAGLAGPSYEQYFGPGTRLTVT.

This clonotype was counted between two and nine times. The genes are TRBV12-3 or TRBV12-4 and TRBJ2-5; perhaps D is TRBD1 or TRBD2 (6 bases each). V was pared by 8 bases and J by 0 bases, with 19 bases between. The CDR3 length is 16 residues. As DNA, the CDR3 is TGTGCCAGCGGTCCTCACGGGGGCTTTAACCAAGAGACCCAGTACTTC. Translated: CASGPHGGFNQETQYF.

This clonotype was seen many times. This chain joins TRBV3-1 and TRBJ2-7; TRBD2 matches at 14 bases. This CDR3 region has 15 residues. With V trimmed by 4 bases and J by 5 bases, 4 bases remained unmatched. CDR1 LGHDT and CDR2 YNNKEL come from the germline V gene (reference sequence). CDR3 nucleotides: TGTGCCAGCAGCCGGGGACTAGCGGGAGCTAACGAGCAGTACTTC. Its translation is CASSRGLAGANEQYF.

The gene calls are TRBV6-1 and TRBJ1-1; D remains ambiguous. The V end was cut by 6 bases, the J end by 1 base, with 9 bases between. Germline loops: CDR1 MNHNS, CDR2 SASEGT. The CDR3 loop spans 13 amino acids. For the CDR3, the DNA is TGTGCCAGCAGCGCGACCAAGAACACTGAAGCTTTCTTT. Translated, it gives CASSATKNTEAFF.

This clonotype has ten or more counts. This chain's CDR3 is CASSPWAGELFF. The DNA of the CDR3 is TGTGCCAGCAGCCCATGGGCCGGGGAGCTGTTTTTT. The rearrangement joins TRBV5-6 to TRBJ2-2; D not resolved. Trimming took off 4 bases at V and 6 bases at J, with 7 bases between the two ends. Germline-derived CDR1 and CDR2 are SGHDT and YYEEEE. CDR3 length equals 12 residues.

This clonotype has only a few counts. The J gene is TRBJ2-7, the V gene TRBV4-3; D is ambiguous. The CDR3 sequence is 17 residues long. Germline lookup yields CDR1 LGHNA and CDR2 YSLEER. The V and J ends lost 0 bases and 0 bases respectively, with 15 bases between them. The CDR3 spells CASSQDFGGMSSYEQYF. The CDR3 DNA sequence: TGCGCCAGCAGCCAAGATTTCGGCGGAATGAGCTCCTACGAGCAGTACTTC.

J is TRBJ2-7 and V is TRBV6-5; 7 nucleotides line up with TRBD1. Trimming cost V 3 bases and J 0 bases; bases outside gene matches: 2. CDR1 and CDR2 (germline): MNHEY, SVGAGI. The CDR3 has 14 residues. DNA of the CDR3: TGTGCCAGCAGTTATGGGGACAGCTCCTACGAGCAGTACTTC. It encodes CASSYGDSSYEQYF.

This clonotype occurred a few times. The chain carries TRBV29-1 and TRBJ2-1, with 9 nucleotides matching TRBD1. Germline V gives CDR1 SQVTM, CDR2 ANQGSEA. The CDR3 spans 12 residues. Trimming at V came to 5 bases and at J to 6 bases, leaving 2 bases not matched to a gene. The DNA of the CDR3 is TGCAGCGTTCAGGGACAGGGCAATGAGCAGTTCTTC. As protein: CSVQGQGNEQFF.

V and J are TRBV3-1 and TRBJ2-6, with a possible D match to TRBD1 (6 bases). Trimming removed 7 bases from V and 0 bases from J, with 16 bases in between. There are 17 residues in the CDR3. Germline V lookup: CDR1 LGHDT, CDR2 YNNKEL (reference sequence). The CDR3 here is CASTLTGRASGANVLTF. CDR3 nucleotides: TGTGCCAGCACCCTGACAGGAAGAGCCTCTGGGGCCAACGTCCTGACTTTC.